The next 2 T cell receptor beta chains were all read from a single sample in a study of cytomegalovirus exposure and HLA in healthy donors. The PCR contained 60 Vbeta and 13 Jbeta primers. Repertoires were generated with immunoSEQ multiplex PCR, while TCRdb's copy carries only in-frame clones and drops some. The table includes about 120,000 clones, approximately 72% detected once. Sequencing was done on a sample of PBMCs. These receptors were taken from a man aged 60-69 years in good health and CMV-seropositive.

The chain joins TRBV5-1 to TRBJ1-6; 9 positions agree with TRBD1. V lost 5 bases to trimming and J lost 5 bases; unmatched junction nucleotides: 8. Germline V lookup: CDR1 SGHRS, CDR2 YFSETQ. The CDR3 has 16 residues. In DNA, the CDR3 is TGCGCCAGCAGTTTTTTAGGACAGGGGAATAATTCACCCCTCCACTTT. This encodes CASSFLGQGNNSPLHF. Using reference TRBV5-1 and TRBJ1-6 for the parts outside the CDR3, the full variable domain is KAGVTQTPRYLIKTRGQQVTLSCSPISGHRSVSWYQQTPGQGLQFLFEYFSETQRNKGNFPGRFSGRQFSNSRSEMNVSTLELGDSALYLCASSFLGQGNNSPLHFGNGTRLTVT.

The chain carries TRBV5-6 and TRBJ2-7, with D tentatively TRBD1 (6 bases). The CDR3 is made up of 13 amino acids. The germline V gene encodes CDR1 SGHDT and CDR2 YYEEEE. Deletions cut 2 bases from V and 3 bases from J, with 9 bases between. CDR3 protein: CASSLGQSYEQYF. CDR3 nucleotide sequence: TGTGCCAGCAGCTTAGGACAGAGCTACGAGCAGTACTTC.